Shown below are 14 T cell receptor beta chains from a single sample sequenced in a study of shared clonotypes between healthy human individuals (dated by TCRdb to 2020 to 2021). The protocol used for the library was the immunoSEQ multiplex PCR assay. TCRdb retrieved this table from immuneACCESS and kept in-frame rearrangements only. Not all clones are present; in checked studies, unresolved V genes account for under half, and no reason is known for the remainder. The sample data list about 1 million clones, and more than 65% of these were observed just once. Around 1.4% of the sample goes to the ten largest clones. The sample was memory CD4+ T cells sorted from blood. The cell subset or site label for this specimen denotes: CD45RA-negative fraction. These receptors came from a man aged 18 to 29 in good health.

In DNA, the CDR3 is TGTGCCAGCAGTTTATTGACAGGGCCGGCAGCTTTCTTT. Its translation: CASSLLTGPAAFF. The J gene is TRBJ1-1, the V gene TRBV28; TRBD1 matches at 7 bases. The CDR3 has 13 amino acids. The J segment lost 10 bases and the V segment lost 1 base, leaving 6 bases of the junction unmatched. Germline V CDR1 and CDR2: MDHEN, SYDVKM.

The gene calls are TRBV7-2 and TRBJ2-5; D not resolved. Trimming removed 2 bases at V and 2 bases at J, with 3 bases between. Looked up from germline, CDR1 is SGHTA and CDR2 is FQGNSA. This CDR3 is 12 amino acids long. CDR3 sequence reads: CASSLYQETQYF. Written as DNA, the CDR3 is TGTGCCAGCAGCTTATATCAAGAGACCCAGTACTTC. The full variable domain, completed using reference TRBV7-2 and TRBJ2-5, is GAGVSQSPSNKVTEKGKDVELRCDPISGHTALYWYRQSLGQGLEFLIYFQGNSAPDKSGLPSDRFSAERTGGSVSTLTIQRTQQEDSAVYLCASSLYQETQYFGPGTRLLVL.

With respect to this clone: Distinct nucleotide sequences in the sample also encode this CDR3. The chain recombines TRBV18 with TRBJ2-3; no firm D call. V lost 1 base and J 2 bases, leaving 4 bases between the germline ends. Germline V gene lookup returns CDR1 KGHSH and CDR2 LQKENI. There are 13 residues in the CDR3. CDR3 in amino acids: CASSPRDTDTQYF. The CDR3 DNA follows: TGTGCCAGCTCACCACGGGACACAGATACGCAGTATTTT. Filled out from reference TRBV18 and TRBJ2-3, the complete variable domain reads NAGVMQNPRHLVRRRGQEARLRCSPMKGHSHVYWYRQLPEEGLKFMVYLQKENIIDESGMPKERFSAEFPKEGPSILRIQQVVRGDSAAYFCASSPRDTDTQYFGPGTRLTVL.

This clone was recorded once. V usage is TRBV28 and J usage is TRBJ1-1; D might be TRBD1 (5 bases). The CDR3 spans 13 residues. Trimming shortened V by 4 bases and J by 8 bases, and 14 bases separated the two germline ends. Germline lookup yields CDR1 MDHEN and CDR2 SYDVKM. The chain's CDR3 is CASSWGRSGEAFF. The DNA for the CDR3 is TGTGCCAGCAGTTGGGGCCGGTCCGGGGAAGCTTTCTTT.

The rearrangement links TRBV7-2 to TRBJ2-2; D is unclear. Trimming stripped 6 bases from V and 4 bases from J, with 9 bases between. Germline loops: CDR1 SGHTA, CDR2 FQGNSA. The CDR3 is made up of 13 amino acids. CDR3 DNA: TGTGCCAGCAGTTTTCAGGTCACCGGGGAGCTGTTTTTT. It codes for CASSFQVTGELFF.

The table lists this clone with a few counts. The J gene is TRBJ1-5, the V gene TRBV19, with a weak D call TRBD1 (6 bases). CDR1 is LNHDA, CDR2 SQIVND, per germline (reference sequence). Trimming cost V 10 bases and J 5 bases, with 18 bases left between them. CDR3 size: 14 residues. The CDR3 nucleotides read TGTGCCACTAAAGAAGCAGGGGACTATCAGCCCCAGCATTTT. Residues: CATKEAGDYQPQHF.

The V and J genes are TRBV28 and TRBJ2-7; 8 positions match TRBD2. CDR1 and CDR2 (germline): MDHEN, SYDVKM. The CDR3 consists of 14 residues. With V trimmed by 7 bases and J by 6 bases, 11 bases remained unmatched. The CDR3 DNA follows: TGTGCCAGCACCAGCGGGGGAGTCCTCTCCGAGCAGTACTTC. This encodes CASTSGGVLSEQYF. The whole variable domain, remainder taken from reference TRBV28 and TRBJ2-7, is DVKVTQSSRYLVKRTGEKVFLECVQDMDHENMFWYRQDPGLGLRLIYFSYDVKMKEKGDIPEGYSVSREKKERFSLILESASTNQTSMYLCASTSGGVLSEQYFGPGTRLTVT.

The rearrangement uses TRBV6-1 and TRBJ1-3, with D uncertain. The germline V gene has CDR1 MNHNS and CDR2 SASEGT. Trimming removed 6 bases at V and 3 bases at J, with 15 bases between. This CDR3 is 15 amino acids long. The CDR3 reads CASRRTYASGNTIYF. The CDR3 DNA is TGTGCCAGCAGAAGGACGTATGCAAGTGGAAACACCATATATTTT.

The CDR3 loop is CASSYQGGLAKNIQYF. CDR3 sequence (DNA): TGTGCCAGCAGTTACCAGGGTGGCCTAGCCAAAAACATTCAGTACTTC. The genes are TRBV6-6 and TRBJ2-4; TRBD1 is a possible D gene (5 bases). This CDR3 is 16 amino acids long. The germline V and J ends were trimmed by 2 bases and 0 bases, with 11 bases remaining between them. From germline, CDR1 is MNHNY and CDR2 SVGAGI (reference sequence).

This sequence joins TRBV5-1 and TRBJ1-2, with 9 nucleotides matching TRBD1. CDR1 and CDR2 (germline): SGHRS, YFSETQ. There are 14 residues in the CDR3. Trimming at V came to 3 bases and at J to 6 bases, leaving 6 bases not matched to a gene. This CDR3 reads CASSSGDRVNGYTF. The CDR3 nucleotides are TGCGCCAGCAGCTCAGGGGACAGGGTGAATGGCTACACCTTC. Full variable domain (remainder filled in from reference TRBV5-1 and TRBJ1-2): KAGVTQTPRYLIKTRGQQVTLSCSPISGHRSVSWYQQTPGQGLQFLFEYFSETQRNKGNFPGRFSGRQFSNSRSEMNVSTLELGDSALYLCASSSGDRVNGYTFGSGTRLTVV.

In nucleotides, the CDR3 is TGTGCCATCATGACTAGCGGGAGCAACCACAATGAGCAGTTCTTC. It is translated as CAIMTSGSNHNEQFF. V is TRBV10-3 and J is TRBJ2-1; 12 bases agree with TRBD2. CDR1 and CDR2 (germline): ENHRY, SYGVKD. V shed 7 bases and J 5 bases; nucleotides not matched to a gene: 6. This CDR3 is built from 15 residues.

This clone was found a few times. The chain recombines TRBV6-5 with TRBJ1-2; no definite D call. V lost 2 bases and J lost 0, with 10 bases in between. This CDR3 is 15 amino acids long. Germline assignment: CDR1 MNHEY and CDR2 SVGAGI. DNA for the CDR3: TGTGCCAGCAGTTACAATAGGGCAGCTAACTATGGCTACACCTTC. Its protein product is CASSYNRAANYGYTF.

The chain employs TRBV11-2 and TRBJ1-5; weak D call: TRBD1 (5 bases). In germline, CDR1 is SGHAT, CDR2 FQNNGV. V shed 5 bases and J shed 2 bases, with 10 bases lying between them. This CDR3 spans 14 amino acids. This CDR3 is CASSRRGGNQPQHF. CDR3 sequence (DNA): TGTGCCAGCAGCCGCCGAGGGGGCAATCAGCCCCAGCATTTT.

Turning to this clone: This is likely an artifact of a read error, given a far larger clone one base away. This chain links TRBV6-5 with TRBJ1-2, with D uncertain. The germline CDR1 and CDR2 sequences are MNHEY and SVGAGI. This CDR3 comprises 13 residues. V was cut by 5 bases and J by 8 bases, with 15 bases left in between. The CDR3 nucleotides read TGTGCCAGCAGTACAGAAGGGAGAGACGGCTACACCTTC. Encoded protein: CASSTEGRDGYTF.